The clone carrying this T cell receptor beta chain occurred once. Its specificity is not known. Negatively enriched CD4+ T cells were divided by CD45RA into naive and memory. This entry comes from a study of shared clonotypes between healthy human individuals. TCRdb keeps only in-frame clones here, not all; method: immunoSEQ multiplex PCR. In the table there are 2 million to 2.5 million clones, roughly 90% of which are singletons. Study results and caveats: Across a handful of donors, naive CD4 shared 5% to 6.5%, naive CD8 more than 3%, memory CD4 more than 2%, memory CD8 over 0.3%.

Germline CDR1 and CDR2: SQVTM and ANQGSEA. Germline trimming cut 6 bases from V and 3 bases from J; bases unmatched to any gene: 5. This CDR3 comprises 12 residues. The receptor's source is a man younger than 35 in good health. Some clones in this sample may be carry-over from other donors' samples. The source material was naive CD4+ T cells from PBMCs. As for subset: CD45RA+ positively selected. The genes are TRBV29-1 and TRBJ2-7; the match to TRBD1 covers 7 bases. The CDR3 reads CSVSGQNYEQYF. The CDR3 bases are TGCAGCGTCTCGGGACAGAACTACGAGCAGTACTTC.